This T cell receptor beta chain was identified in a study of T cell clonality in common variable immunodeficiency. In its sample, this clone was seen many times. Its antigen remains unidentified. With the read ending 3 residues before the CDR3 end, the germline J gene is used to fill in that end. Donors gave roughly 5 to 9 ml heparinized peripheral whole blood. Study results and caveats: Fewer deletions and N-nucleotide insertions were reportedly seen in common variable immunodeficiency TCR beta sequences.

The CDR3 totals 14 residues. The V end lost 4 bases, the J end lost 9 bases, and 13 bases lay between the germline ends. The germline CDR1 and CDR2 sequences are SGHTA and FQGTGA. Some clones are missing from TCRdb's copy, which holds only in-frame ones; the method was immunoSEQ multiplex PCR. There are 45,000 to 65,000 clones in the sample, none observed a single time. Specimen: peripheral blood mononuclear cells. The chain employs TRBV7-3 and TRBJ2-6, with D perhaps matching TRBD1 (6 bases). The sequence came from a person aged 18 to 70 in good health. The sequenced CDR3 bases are TGTGCCAGCAGCTCCCAGGGGCCTTTCAACGTC. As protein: CASSSQGPFNV. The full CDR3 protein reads CASSSQGPFNVLTF.